A selection of T cell receptor beta chains follows, all from one sample in a study of blood T cell repertoires in COVID-19. Here immunoSEQ multiplex PCR was the method, and the copy in TCRdb shows in-frame clones only, minus some. There are about 180,000 clones in the sample; 80% to 90% occur only once, and more than 2.5% lies in the top ten. Sequenced: peripheral blood. All receptors derive from a man between 60 and 75 years old with acute or convalescent COVID-19. Each CDR3 is given with its conserved first and last residue. Fields, in order: clone size, D gene, V gene, J gene, CDR3 length, CDR3 DNA, CDR3 protein. The D gene is left open where the match is weak. Expanded clones get a size class; other rows say once, few or many, or leave the size out.

-	TRBD1	TRBV19	TRBJ1-1	14	TGTGCCAGTAGCCGGGCCCTACAGGGGGCAGGAGCTTTCTTT	CASSRALQGAGAFF
-	-	TRBV11-3	TRBJ1-5	18	TGTGCCAGCAGCTTAACGTGCGGGGGGACATCCTACAATCAGCCCCAGCATTTT	CASSLTCGGTSYNQPQHF
-	TRBD1	TRBV6-5	TRBJ2-7	13	TGTGCCAGCAGTCGACAGGGCATTTACGAGCAGTACTTC	CASSRQGIYEQYF
-	-	TRBV21-1	TRBJ2-5	11	TGTGCCAGCAGCAAGGAGGAGACCCAGTACTTC	CASSKEETQYF
-	TRBD1	TRBV2	TRBJ2-5	15	TGTGCCAGCAGTGTCGACAGGGCGGTCCAAGAGACCCAGTACTTC	CASSVDRAVQETQYF
-	-	TRBV9	TRBJ1-5	15	TGTGCCAGCAGCCGTTCGGGGGGAGGCAATCAGCCCCAGCATTTT	CASSRSGGGNQPQHF
once	-	TRBV19	TRBJ2-2	10	TGTGCCAGTTCGTCCGGGGAGCTGTTTTTT	CASSSGELFF
-	TRBD2	TRBV27	TRBJ2-7	15	TGTGCCAGAATCCGCAGGGTAGCCGGGGGGAGTGAGCAGTACTTC	CARIRRVAGGSEQYF
-	TRBD1	TRBV6-5	TRBJ1-6	15	TGTGCCAGCAGGGACAGGGACAGAGGTAATTCACCCCTCCACTTT	CASRDRDRGNSPLHF
-	-	TRBV28	TRBJ1-1	11	TGTGCCAGCAGAAGGGGCACTGAAGCTTTCTTT	CASRRGTEAFF
-	TRBD2	TRBV6-4	TRBJ2-1	14	TGTGCCAGCAGTGCCCTAGCGGGAGGCAATGAGCAGTTCTTC	CASSALAGGNEQFF
-	TRBD1	TRBV28	TRBJ2-5	13	TGTGCCAGCAGTTTCTTGACAGGGGAGACCCAGTACTTC	CASSFLTGETQYF
-	-	TRBV28	TRBJ2-5	13	TGTGCCAGCAGTTTGGGGGGCCAAGAGACCCAGTACTTC	CASSLGGQETQYF
-	-	TRBV7-9	TRBJ2-3	16	TGTGCCAGCAGCCGACTCCGGGACACGAGCACAGATACGCAGTATTTT	CASSRLRDTSTDTQYF
-	TRBD2	TRBV27	TRBJ2-7	16	TGTGCCAGCAGTTTCAGGTTAGCGGGAGTGAAGAACGAGCAGTACTTC	CASSFRLAGVKNEQYF
-	TRBD1	TRBV12-3/TRBV12-4	TRBJ1-2	13	TGTGCCAGCAGCCTAGGACAGGGCTATGGCTACACCTTC	CASSLGQGYGYTF
once	-	TRBV29-1	TRBJ2-5	13	TGCAGCGTTCTCCCTGGAGGTACAGAGACCCAGTACTTC	CSVLPGGTETQYF